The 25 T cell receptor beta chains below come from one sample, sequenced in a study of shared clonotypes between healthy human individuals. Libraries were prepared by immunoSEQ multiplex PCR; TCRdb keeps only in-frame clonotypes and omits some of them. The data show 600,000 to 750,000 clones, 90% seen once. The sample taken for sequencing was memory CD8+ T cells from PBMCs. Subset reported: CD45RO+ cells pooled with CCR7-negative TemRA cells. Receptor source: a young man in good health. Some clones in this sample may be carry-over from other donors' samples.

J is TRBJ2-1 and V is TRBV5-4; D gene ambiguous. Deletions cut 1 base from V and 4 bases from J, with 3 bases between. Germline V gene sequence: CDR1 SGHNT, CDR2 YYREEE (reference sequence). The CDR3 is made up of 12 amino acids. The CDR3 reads CASSLKYNEQFF. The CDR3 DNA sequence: TGTGCCAGCAGCTTGAAGTACAATGAGCAGTTCTTC.

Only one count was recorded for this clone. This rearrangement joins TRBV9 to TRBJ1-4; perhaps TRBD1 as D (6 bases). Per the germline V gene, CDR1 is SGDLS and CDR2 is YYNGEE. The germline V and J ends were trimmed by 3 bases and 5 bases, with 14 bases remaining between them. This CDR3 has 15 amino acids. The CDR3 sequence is CASSGWTDGNEKLFF. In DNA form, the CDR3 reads TGTGCCAGCAGCGGCTGGACAGACGGAAATGAAAAACTGTTTTTT.

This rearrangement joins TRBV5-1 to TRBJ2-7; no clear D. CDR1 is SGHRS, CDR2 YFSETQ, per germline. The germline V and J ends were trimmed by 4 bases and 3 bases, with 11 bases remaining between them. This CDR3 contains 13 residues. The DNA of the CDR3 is TGCGCCAGCAGCGCTTGGCAGGACTACGAGCAGTACTTC. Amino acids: CASSAWQDYEQYF.

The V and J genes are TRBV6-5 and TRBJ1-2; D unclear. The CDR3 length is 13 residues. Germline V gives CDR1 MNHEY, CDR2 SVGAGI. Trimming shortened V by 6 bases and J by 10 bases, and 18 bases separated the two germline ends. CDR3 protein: CASSPLSYLDYTF. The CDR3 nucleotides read TGTGCCAGCAGCCCACTTAGTTATTTAGACTACACCTTC.

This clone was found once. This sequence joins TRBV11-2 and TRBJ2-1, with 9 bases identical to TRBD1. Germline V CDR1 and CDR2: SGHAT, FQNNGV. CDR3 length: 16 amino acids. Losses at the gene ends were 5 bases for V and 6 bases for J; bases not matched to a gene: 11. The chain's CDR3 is CASSEQIQGAGNEQFF. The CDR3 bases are TGTGCCAGCAGCGAGCAGATACAGGGGGCCGGCAATGAGCAGTTCTTC.

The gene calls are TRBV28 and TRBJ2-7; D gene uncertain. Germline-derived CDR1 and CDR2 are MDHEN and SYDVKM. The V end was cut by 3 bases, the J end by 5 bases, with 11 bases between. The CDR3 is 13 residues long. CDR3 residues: CASSLSPNDEQYF. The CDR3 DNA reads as TGTGCCAGCAGTTTGAGTCCTAACGACGAGCAGTACTTC.

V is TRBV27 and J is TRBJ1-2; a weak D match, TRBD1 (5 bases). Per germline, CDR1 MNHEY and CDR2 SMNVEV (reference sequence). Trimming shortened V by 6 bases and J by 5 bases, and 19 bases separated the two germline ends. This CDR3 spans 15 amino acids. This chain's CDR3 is CASRTGKGGHYGYTF. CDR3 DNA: TGTGCCAGCAGGACCGGTAAGGGAGGACATTATGGCTACACCTTC.

CDR3 nucleotide sequence: TGTGCCACCAGCAGCACTAGCGGGAGTAACTACGAGCAGTACTTC. Translation: CATSSTSGSNYEQYF. The chain combines TRBV15 with TRBJ2-7, with TRBD2 identical over 11 bases. Unmatched junction bases numbered 4, after V lost 3 bases and J lost 3 bases. Germline V gene sequence: CDR1 LNHNV, CDR2 YYDKDF (reference sequence). There are 15 residues in the CDR3. The full variable domain, its missing parts supplied by reference TRBV15 and TRBJ2-7, is DAMVIQNPRYQVTQFGKPVTLSCSQTLNHNVMYWYQQKSSQAPKLLFHYYDKDFNNEADTPDNFQSRRPNTSFCFLDIRSPGLGDTAMYLCATSSTSGSNYEQYFGPGTRLTVT.

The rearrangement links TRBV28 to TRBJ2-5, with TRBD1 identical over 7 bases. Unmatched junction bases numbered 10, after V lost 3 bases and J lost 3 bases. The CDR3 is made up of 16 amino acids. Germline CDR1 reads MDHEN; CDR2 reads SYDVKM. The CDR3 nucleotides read TGTGCCAGCAGTTTGAGTCACAGGGGTATGGAAGAGACCCAGTACTTC. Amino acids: CASSLSHRGMEETQYF.

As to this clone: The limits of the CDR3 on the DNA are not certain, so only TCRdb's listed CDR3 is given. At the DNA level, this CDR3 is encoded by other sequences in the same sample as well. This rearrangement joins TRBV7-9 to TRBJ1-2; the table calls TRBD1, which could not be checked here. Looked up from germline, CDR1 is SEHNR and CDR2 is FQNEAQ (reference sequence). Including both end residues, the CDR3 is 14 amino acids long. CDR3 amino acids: CASSTGTGVPGYTF.

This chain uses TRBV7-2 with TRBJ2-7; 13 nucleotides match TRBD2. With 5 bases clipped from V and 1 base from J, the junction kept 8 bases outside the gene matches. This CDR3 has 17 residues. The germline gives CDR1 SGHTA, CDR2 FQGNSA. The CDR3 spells CASSTGLAGERSYEQYF. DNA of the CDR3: TGTGCCAGCAGCACCGGACTAGCGGGAGAAAGATCCTACGAGCAGTACTTC.

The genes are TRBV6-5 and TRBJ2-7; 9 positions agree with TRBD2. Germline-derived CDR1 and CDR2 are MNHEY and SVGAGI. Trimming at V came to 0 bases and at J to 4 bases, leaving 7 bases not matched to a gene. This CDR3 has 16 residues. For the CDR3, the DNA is TGTGCCAGCAGTTACTCCAGGCGGGAGGGCCGGTACGAGCAGTACTTC. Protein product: CASSYSRREGRYEQYF.

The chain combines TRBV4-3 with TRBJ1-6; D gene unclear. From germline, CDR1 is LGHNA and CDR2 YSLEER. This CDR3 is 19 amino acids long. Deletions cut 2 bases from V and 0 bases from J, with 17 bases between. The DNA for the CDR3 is TGCGCCAGCAGCCAAAGACTGCGTCTTATGAGCTCCTATAATTCACCCCTCCACTTT. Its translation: CASSQRLRLMSSYNSPLHF.

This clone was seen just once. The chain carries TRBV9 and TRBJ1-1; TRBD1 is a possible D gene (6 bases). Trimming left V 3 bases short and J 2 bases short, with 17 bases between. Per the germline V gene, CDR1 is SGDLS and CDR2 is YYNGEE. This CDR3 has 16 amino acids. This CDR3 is CASSATGTIGNTEAFF. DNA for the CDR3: TGTGCCAGCAGCGCAACCGGGACAATTGGTAACACTGAAGCTTTCTTT.

CDR3 sequence reads: CASSSMGEPYNEQFF. The CDR3 DNA follows: TGTGCCAGTAGTAGCATGGGGGAACCATACAATGAGCAGTTCTTC. V usage is TRBV19 and J usage is TRBJ2-1; D could derive from TRBD1 or TRBD2 (5 bases each). Between the trimmed V and J ends, which lost 4 bases and 4 bases, there was a span of 14 bases. The CDR3 covers 15 residues. Germline CDR1 LNHDA, CDR2 SQIVND (reference sequence).

The CDR3 spells CASSDFGTAAAYEQYF. The CDR3 nucleotides read TGTGCCAGCAGTGACTTCGGGACAGCTGCGGCCTACGAGCAGTACTTC. The chain has TRBV6-1 and TRBJ2-7, with 7 positions matching TRBD1. J gave up 2 bases and V 3 bases, and 10 bases lay outside the gene matches. The CDR3 is made up of 16 amino acids. Germline V CDR1 and CDR2: MNHNS, SASEGT.

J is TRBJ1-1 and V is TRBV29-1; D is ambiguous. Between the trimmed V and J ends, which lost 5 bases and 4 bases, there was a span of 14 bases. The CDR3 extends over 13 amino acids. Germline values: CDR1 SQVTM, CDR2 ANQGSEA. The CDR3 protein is CSVFFAVGTEAFF. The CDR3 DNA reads TGCAGCGTTTTCTTTGCGGTTGGCACTGAAGCTTTCTTT.

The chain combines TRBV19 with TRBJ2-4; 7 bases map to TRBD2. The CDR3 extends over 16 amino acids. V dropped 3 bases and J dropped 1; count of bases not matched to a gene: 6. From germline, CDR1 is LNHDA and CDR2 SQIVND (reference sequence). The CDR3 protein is CASSIWGTMAKNIQYF. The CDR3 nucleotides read TGTGCCAGTAGTATTTGGGGGACTATGGCCAAAAACATTCAGTACTTC.

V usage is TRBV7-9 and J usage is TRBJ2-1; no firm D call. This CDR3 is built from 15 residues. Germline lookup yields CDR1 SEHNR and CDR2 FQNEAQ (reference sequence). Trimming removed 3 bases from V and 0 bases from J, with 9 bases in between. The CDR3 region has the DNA TGTGCCAGCAGCTTGGACCTCAGCTCCTACAATGAGCAGTTCTTC. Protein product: CASSLDLSSYNEQFF. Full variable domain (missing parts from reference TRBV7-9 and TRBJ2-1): DTGVSQNPRHKITKRGQNVTFRCDPISEHNRLYWYRQTLGQGPEFLTYFQNEAQLEKSRLLSDRFSAERPKGSFSTLEIQRTEQGDSAMYLCASSLDLSSYNEQFFGPGTRLTVL.

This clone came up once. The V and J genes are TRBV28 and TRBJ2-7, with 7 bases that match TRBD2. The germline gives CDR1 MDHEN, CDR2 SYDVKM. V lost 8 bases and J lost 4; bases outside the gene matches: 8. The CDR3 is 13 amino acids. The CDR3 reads CASPWWEGYEQYF. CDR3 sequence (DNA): TGTGCCAGCCCCTGGTGGGAGGGATACGAGCAGTACTTC.

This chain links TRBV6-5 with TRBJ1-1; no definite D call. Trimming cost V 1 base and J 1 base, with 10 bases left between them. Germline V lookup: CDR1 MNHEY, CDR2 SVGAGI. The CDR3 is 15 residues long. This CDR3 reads CASSYLQDKNTEAFF. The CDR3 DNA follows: TGTGCCAGCAGTTACTTGCAGGATAAGAACACTGAAGCTTTCTTT.

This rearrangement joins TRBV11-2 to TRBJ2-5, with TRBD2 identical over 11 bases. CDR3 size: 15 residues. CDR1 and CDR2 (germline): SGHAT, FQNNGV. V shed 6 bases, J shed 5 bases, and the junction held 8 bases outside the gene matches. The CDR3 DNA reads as TGTGCCAGCAGTACTACTAGCGGGAGACGGGAGACCCAGTACTTC. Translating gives CASSTTSGRRETQYF.

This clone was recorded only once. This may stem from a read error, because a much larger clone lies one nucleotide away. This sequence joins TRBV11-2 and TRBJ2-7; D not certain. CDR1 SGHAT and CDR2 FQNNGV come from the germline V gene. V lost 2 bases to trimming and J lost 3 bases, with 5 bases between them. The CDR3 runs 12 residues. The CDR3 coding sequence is TGTGCCAGCAGCTTAAGGGACTACGAGCAGTACTTC. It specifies CASSLRDYEQYF.

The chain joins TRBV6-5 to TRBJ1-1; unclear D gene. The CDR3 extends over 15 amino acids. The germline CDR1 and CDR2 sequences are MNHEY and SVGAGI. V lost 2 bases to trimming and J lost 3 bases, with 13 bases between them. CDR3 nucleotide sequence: TGTGCCAGCAGTTACACGGCTGTCTTTGACACTGAAGCTTTCTTT. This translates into CASSYTAVFDTEAFF.

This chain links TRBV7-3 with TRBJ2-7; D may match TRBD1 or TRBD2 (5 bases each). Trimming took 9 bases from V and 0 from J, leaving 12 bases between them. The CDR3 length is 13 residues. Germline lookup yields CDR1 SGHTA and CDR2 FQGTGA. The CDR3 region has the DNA TGTGCCAGGGAGCTTGGGACCTCCTACGAGCAGTACTTC. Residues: CARELGTSYEQYF.